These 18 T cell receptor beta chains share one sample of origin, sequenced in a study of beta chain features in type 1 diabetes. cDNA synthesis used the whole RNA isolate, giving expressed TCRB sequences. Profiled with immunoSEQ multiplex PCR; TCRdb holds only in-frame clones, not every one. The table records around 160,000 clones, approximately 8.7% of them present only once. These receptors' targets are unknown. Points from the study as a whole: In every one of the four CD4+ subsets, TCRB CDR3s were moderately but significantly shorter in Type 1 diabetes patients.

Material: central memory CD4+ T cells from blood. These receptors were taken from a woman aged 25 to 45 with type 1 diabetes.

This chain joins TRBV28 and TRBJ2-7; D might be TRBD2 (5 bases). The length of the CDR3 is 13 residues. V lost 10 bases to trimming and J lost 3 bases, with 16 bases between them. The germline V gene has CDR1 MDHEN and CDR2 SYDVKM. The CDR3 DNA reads TGTGCCACCCTGGACCTACGGGGCTACGAGCAGTACTTC. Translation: CATLDLRGYEQYF.

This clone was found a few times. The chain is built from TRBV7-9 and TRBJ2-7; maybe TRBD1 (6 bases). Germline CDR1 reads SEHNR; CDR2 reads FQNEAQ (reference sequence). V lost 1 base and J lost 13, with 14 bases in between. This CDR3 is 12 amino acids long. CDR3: CASSLEQGRNYF. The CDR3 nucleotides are TGTGCCAGCAGCTTAGAACAGGGACGGAATTACTTC.

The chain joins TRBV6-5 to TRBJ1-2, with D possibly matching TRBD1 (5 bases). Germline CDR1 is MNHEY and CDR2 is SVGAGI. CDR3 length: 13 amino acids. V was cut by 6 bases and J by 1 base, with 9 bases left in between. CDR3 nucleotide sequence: TGTGCCAGCAGGACAGCCCTTAACTATGGCTACACCTTC. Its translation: CASRTALNYGYTF.

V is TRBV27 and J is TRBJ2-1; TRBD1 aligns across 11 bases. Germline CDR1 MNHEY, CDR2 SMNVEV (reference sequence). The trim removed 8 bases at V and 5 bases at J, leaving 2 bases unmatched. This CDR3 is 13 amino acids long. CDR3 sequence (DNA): TGTGCCAGCTGGGACAGGGGGAACAATGAGCAGTTCTTC. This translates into CASWDRGNNEQFF.

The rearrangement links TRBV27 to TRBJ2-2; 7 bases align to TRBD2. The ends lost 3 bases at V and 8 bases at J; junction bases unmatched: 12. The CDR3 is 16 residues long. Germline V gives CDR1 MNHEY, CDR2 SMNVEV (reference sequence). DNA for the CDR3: TGTGCCAGCAGTTTTTTTGGGGGAGGGCCTCGGGGGGAGCTGTTTTTT. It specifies CASSFFGGGPRGELFF.

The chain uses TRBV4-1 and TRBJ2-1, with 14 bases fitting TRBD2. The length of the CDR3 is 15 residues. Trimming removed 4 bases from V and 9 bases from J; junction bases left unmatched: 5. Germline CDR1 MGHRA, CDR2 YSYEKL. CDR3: CASSPGLAGVVEQFF. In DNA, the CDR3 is TGCGCCAGCAGCCCGGGACTAGCGGGAGTTGTTGAGCAGTTCTTC.

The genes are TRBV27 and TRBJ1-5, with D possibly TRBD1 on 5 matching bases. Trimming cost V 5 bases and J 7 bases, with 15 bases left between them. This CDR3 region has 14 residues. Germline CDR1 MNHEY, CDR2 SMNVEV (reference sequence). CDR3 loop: CASSQIQGSQPQHF. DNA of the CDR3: TGTGCCAGCAGTCAGATCCAGGGAAGCCAGCCCCAGCATTTT.

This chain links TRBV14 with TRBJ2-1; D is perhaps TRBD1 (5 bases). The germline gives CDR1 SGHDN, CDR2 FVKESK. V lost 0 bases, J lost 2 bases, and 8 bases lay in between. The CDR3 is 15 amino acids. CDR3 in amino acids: CASSQDVGAYNEQFF. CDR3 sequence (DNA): TGTGCCAGCAGCCAAGATGTAGGGGCCTACAATGAGCAGTTCTTC.

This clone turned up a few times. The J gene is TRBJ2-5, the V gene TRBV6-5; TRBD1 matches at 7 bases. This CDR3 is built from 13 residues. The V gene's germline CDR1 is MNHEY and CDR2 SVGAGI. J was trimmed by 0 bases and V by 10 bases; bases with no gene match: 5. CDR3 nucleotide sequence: TGTGCCATCAGGGGGACAGACCAAGAGACCCAGTACTTC. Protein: CAIRGTDQETQYF.

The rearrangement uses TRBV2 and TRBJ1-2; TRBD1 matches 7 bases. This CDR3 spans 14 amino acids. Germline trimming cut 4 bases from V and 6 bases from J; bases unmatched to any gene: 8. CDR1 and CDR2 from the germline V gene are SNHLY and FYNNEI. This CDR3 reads CASSVNRGLDGYTF. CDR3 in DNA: TGTGCCAGCAGTGTTAACAGGGGACTCGATGGCTACACCTTC.

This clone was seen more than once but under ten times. The CDR3 DNA follows: TGTGCCAGCAGACCCCCCTTAGGAGGGCAAGAGACCCAGTACTTC. Protein product: CASRPPLGGQETQYF. This chain connects TRBV28 to TRBJ2-5, with a weak D call TRBD2 (6 bases). The ends were cut back, 6 bases at V and 2 bases at J, with 16 bases in the middle. CDR3 length: 15 amino acids. Germline loops: CDR1 MDHEN, CDR2 SYDVKM.

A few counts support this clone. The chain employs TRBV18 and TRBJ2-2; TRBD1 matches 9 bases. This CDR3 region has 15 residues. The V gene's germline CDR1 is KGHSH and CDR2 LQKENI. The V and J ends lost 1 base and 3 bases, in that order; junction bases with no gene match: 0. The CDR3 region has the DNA TGTGCCAGCTCACCACGGACAGGGGACACCGGGGAGCTGTTTTTT. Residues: CASSPRTGDTGELFF.

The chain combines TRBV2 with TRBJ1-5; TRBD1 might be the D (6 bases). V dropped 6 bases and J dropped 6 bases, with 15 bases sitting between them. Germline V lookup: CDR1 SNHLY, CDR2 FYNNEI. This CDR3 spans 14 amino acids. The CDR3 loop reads CASSQQGTGQPQHF. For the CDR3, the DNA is TGTGCCAGCAGCCAACAGGGTACGGGTCAGCCCCAGCATTTT.

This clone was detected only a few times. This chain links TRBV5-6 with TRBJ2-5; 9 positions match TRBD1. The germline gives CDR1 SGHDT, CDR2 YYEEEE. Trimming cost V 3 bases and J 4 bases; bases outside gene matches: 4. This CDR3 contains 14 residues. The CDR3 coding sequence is TGTGCCAGCAGCTGGGGGACAGGGATAGAGACCCAGTACTTC. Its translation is CASSWGTGIETQYF. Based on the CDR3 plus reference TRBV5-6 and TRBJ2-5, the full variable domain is DAGVTQSPTHLIKTRGQQVTLRCSPKSGHDTVSWYQQALGQGPQFIFQYYEEEERQRGNFPDRFSGHQFPNYSSELNVNALLLGDSALYLCASSWGTGIETQYFGPGTRLLVL.

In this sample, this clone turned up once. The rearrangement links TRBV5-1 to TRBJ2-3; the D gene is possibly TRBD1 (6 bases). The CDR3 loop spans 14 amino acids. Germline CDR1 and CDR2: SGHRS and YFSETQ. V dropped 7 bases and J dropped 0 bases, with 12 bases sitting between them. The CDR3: CASYRVSSTDTQYF. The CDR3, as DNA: TGCGCCAGCTACAGGGTCTCTAGCACAGATACGCAGTATTTT.

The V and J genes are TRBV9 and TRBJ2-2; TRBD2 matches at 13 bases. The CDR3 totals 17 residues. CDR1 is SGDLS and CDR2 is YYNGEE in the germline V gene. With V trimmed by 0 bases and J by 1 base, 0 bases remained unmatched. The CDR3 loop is CASSVGTSGRNTGELFF. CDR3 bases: TGTGCCAGCAGCGTAGGGACTAGCGGGAGGAACACCGGGGAGCTGTTTTTT. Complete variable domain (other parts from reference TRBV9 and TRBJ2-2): DSGVTQTPKHLITATGQRVTLRCSPRSGDLSVYWYQQSLDQGLQFLIQYYNGEERAKGNILERFSAQQFPDLHSELNLSSLELGDSALYFCASSVGTSGRNTGELFFGEGSRLTVL.

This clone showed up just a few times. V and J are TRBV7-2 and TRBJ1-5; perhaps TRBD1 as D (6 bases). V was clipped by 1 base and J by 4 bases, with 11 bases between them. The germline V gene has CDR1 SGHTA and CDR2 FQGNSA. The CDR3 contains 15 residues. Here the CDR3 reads CASSLGTEWNQPQHF. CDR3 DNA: TGTGCCAGCAGCTTAGGGACAGAGTGGAATCAGCCCCAGCATTTT. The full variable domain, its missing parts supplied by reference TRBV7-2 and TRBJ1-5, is GAGVSQSPSNKVTEKGKDVELRCDPISGHTALYWYRQSLGQGLEFLIYFQGNSAPDKSGLPSDRFSAERTGGSVSTLTIQRTQQEDSAVYLCASSLGTEWNQPQHFGDGTRLSIL.

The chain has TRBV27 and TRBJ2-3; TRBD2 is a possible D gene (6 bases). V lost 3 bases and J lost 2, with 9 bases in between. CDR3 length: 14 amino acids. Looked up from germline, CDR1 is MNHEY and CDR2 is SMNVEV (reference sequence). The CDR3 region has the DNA TGTGCCAGCAGTTTTGGCGGGACCACAGATACGCAGTATTTT. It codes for CASSFGGTTDTQYF.